Presented here are 28 T cell receptor beta chains from one specimen sequenced in a study of T cell clonality in common variable immunodeficiency. Produced via immunoSEQ multiplex PCR; TCRdb's table is partial and in-frame only. This sample's clone table lists 8,000 or so clones. Study-wide findings and caveats: Common variable immunodeficiency TCR beta sequences reportedly had fewer deletions and N-nucleotide insertions.

These TCRs' antigens remain unknown. What was sequenced was peripheral blood mononuclear cells. The receptors were gathered from a human donor with common variable immunodeficiency.

Remarks on this clone: The read ends 3 residues early relative to the CDR3; the germline J gene fills the gap. This chain links TRBV5-1 with TRBJ2-2; D perhaps matches TRBD2 (5 bases). CDR3 length: 14 residues. In germline, CDR1 is SGHRS, CDR2 YFSETQ. Deletions cut 0 bases from V and 10 bases from J, with 13 bases between. CDR3 amino acids: CASSLALTGEELFF. The part of the CDR3 DNA that was read is TGCGCCAGCAGCTTGGCCTTGACCGGGGAGGAG.

CDR3 sequence: CASSLSQGSAEGYTF. The covered CDR3 bases are TGCGCCAGCAGCTTGAGCCAGGGGTCGGCGGAGGGC. The V and J genes are TRBV5-1 and TRBJ1-2, with D perhaps matching TRBD1 (6 bases). The sequenced fragment ends 3 residues before the CDR3 boundary, so the rest is inferred from the germline J gene. Germline-derived CDR1 and CDR2 are SGHRS and YFSETQ. The length of the CDR3 is 15 residues.

With regard to this clone: The CDR3 end falls 3 residues outside the read, so it is completed with the germline J gene. The chain has TRBV5-1 and TRBJ2-5, with 9 bases aligning to TRBD1. The germline CDR1 and CDR2 sequences are SGHRS and YFSETQ. Trimming removed 2 bases from V and 5 bases from J; junction bases left unmatched: 7. The CDR3 runs to 15 residues. The CDR3 spells CASSLAGTGRETQYF. CDR3 DNA (partial): TGCGCCAGCAGCTTAGCCGGGACAGGGAGGGAGACC.

Regarding this clone: The CDR3 goes on 3 residues after the read ends, and that part is filled in from the germline J gene. This chain uses TRBV7-3 with TRBJ1-1; 10 bases map to TRBD1. Germline V gene sequence: CDR1 SGHTA, CDR2 FQGTGA. The CDR3 contains 13 residues. Trimming took 3 bases from V and 6 from J; bases not matched to a gene: 1. The DNA read from the CDR3 is TGTGCCAGCAGCTTTGGACAGGGGGCTGAA. Translated: CASSFGQGAE. The CDR3 in its entirety is CASSFGQGAEAFF.

As to this clone: The sequenced fragment ends 3 residues before the CDR3 boundary, so the rest is inferred from the germline J gene. The chain links TRBV7-6 to TRBJ2-1; a possible D gene is TRBD2 (6 bases). In germline, CDR1 is SGHVS, CDR2 FNYEAQ. The V gene lost 1 base and the J gene lost 7 bases, with 14 bases spanning the gap. This CDR3 is built from 15 residues. The chain's CDR3 is CASSLGAGRTNEQFF. Incomplete CDR3 DNA: TGTGCCAGCAGCTTAGGGGCGGGAAGAACAAATGAG.

This clone registers medium-sized (0.01 to 0.1%) by frequency. The read comes to an end 3 residues before the CDR3 does, leaving the germline J gene to fill in the end. This chain links TRBV5-6 with TRBJ1-5; D remains unclear. Deletions cut 2 bases from V and 4 bases from J, with 10 bases between. Per the germline V gene, CDR1 is SGHDT and CDR2 is YYEEEE. The CDR3 is 14 residues long. The CDR3 bases that were read are TGTGCCAGCAGCTTCTCGGGTCTTAATCAGCCC. The encoded protein is CASSFSGLNQP. The full CDR3 sequence reads CASSFSGLNQPQHF.

On this clone itself: Read sequence stops 3 residues before the CDR3 end, and the germline J gene provides the missing end. The chain employs TRBV7-2 and TRBJ1-2; D might be TRBD1 (5 bases). Germline V lookup: CDR1 SGHTA, CDR2 FQGNSA. The CDR3 length is 12 residues. The V end was cut by 1 base, the J end by 7 bases, with 7 bases between. CDR3 bases read: TGTGCCAGCAGCTTAGTTGGGGCTGGC. This gives the protein CASSLVGAG. The complete CDR3 sequence is CASSLVGAGYTF.

Frequency places this clone as medium-sized. The sequenced part of the CDR3 DNA is TGTGCCAGCAGTTTATCCCCGGCCTACGAG. This encodes CASSLSPAYE. The whole CDR3 region reads CASSLSPAYEQYF. This sequence joins TRBV27 and TRBJ2-7; D is ambiguous. The read finishes 3 residues shy of the CDR3 end, and the germline J gene is used to complete it. Looked up from germline, CDR1 is MNHEY and CDR2 is SMNVEV (reference sequence). The CDR3 runs to 13 residues. Deletions cut 0 bases from V and 2 bases from J, with 5 bases between.

Details on this clone: The read ends 3 residues before the CDR3 terminus; that terminus is restored from the germline J gene. The chain joins TRBV7-9 to TRBJ1-4; 10 positions match TRBD1. Per germline, CDR1 SEHNR and CDR2 FQNEAQ (reference sequence). The CDR3 has 15 amino acids. V was pared by 7 bases and J by 7 bases, with 9 bases of the junction left unmatched. Here the CDR3 reads CASTLSGQGSEKLFF. The DNA read from the CDR3 is TGTGCCAGCACCCTGTCGGGACAGGGGAGTGAAAAA.

Concerning this clone: The read ends 3 residues before the CDR3 terminus; that terminus is restored from the germline J gene. The chain combines TRBV20-1 with TRBJ2-5, with TRBD2 matching 10 bases. J gave up 0 bases and V 8 bases, and 12 bases lay outside the gene matches. Germline values: CDR1 DFQATT, CDR2 SNEGSKA (reference sequence). The CDR3 covers 16 residues. CDR3 DNA, as far as it was read: TGCAGTTTCCTAGCGGGAGTCATGGGGGACCAAGAGACC. This sequence encodes CSFLAGVMGDQET. The whole CDR3 protein is CSFLAGVMGDQETQYF.

Concerning this clone itself: Read sequence stops 3 residues before the CDR3 end, and the germline J gene provides the missing end. V usage is TRBV7-9 and J usage is TRBJ2-3; 8 nucleotides match TRBD2. The V gene's germline CDR1 is SEHNR and CDR2 FQNEAQ (reference sequence). This CDR3 has 14 residues. V was clipped by 5 bases and J by 3 bases; unmatched bases: 4. The sequenced part of the CDR3 DNA is TGTGCCAGCAGCCCGGGGGGGCCGACAGATACG. Translating gives CASSPGGPTDT. The full CDR3 is CASSPGGPTDTQYF.

On this clone itself: The read ends 3 residues early relative to the CDR3; the germline J gene fills the gap. The chain uses TRBV6-1 and TRBJ2-5; TRBD1 might be the D (6 bases). V was clipped by 1 base and J by 4 bases, with 7 bases between them. CDR1 and CDR2 (germline): MNHNS, SASEGT. The CDR3 has 13 residues. CDR3 DNA (partial): TGTGCCAGCAGTGAAGTCAGGGGAGAGACC. This sequence encodes CASSEVRGET. The CDR3 in its entirety is CASSEVRGETQYF.

This clone counts as medium-sized by frequency. The read ends 3 residues shy of where the CDR3 ends; the end is completed using the germline J gene. The chain employs TRBV7-3 and TRBJ2-3; 9 positions match TRBD2. This CDR3 spans 17 amino acids. V dropped 0 bases and J dropped 4; count of bases not matched to a gene: 8. Germline V gene sequence: CDR1 SGHTA, CDR2 FQGTGA. CDR3 protein: CASSLTALAGLSDTQYF. The CDR3 DNA, read in part, is TGTGCCAGCAGCTTAACTGCCCTAGCGGGGCTTTCAGATACG.

This clone is classed as medium-sized by frequency. From the germline J gene comes the end of the CDR3, since the read stops 3 residues before it. The chain links TRBV30 to TRBJ2-1; 12 positions match TRBD2. Germline V gene sequence: CDR1 GTSNPN, CDR2 SVGIG (reference sequence). V was pared by 1 base and J by 7 bases, with 11 bases of the junction left unmatched. This CDR3 region has 17 residues. CDR3 DNA, as far as it was read: TGTGCCTGGAGTGAGGAGGAACTAGCGGGGGGCGAGAATGAG. Translating gives CAWSEEELAGGENE. The whole CDR3 reads CAWSEEELAGGENEQFF.

As for this clone: The read stops 3 residues short of the end of the CDR3; the missing end is completed from the germline J gene. This chain connects TRBV7-6 to TRBJ2-3; TRBD1 agrees at 8 bases. J gave up 5 bases and V 5 bases, and 6 bases lay outside the gene matches. CDR3 length: 14 residues. Germline V gene sequence: CDR1 SGHVS, CDR2 FNYEAQ. Incomplete CDR3 DNA: TGTGCCAGCAGCCAGGACAGGGCCAGAGATACG. Amino acid sequence: CASSQDRARDT. The whole CDR3 is CASSQDRARDTQYF.

To note about this clone: Coverage ceases 3 residues before the CDR3 finishes, and the germline J gene fills in the end. The chain combines TRBV18 with TRBJ1-3; 10 bases are shared with TRBD1. The length of the CDR3 is 17 residues. V dropped 7 bases and J dropped 1; count of bases not matched to a gene: 10. From germline, CDR1 is KGHSH and CDR2 LQKENI. CDR3 protein: CASFPGQGLLSGNTIYF. The CDR3 DNA, read in part, is TGTGCCAGCTTCCCGGGACAGGGGCTGCTTTCTGGAAACACC.

With respect to this clone: The read stops 3 residues short of the end of the CDR3; the missing end is completed from the germline J gene. The chain couples TRBV19 to TRBJ2-1; 8 bases line up with TRBD1. The V segment lost 0 bases and the J segment 3 bases; nucleotides outside the gene matches: 4. Germline values: CDR1 LNHDA, CDR2 SQIVND (reference sequence). The CDR3 is 16 residues long. Partial CDR3 DNA: TGTGCCAGTAGTATAGACCACAGGGGGATCTACAATGAG. Amino acids: CASSIDHRGIYNE. The full CDR3 is CASSIDHRGIYNEQFF.

A note on this clone: The CDR3 end lies 3 residues beyond the end of the read and is filled in from the germline J gene. The J gene is TRBJ2-3, the V gene TRBV19, with 9 bases lining up with TRBD2. The trim removed 5 bases at V and 1 base at J, leaving 4 bases unmatched. Germline-derived CDR1 and CDR2 are LNHDA and SQIVND (reference sequence). The CDR3 consists of 15 residues. The CDR3 region is CASSLIAGGTDTQYF. The CDR3 DNA, read in part, is TGTGCCAGTAGTTTGATAGCGGGAGGCACAGATACG.

On this clone itself: The CDR3 end lies 3 residues beyond the end of the read and is filled in from the germline J gene. This chain uses TRBV19 with TRBJ1-1, with TRBD1 matching over 7 bases. This CDR3 spans 17 amino acids. Trimming at V came to 4 bases and at J to 0 bases, leaving 11 bases not matched to a gene. Germline CDR1 LNHDA, CDR2 SQIVND (reference sequence). This chain's CDR3 is CASSKGPNRGVNTEAFF. Incomplete CDR3 DNA: TGTGCCAGTAGTAAAGGACCGAACAGGGGCGTGAACACTGAA. Using reference TRBV19 and TRBJ1-1 for the parts outside the CDR3, the full variable domain is DGGITQSPKYLFRKEGQNVTLSCEQNLNHDAMYWYRQDPGQGLRLIYYSQIVNDFQKGDIAEGYSVSREKKESFPLTVTSAQKNPTAFYLCASSKGPNRGVNTEAFFGQGTRLTVV.

Points on this clone: The observed sequence ends 3 residues before the CDR3 terminus, with the missing tail filled in from the germline J gene. The chain combines TRBV20-1 with TRBJ1-5; maybe TRBD1 (5 bases). The V end lost 3 bases, the J end lost 1 base, and 19 bases lay between the germline ends. Germline V gene lookup returns CDR1 DFQATT and CDR2 SNEGSKA (reference sequence). The CDR3 contains 17 residues. CDR3 bases read: TGCAGTGCTAGCCCCCTACAGGCCGCCGGGAGCAATCAGCCC. Amino acids: CSASPLQAAGSNQP. The entire CDR3 is CSASPLQAAGSNQPQHF.

Comments on this clone: Coverage ceases 3 residues before the CDR3 finishes, and the germline J gene fills in the end. This chain links TRBV29-1 with TRBJ2-1, with TRBD2 identical over 7 bases. CDR1 is SQVTM and CDR2 is ANQGSEA in the germline V gene. Trimming cost V 5 bases and J 3 bases; bases outside gene matches: 7. CDR3 length equals 14 residues. The part of the CDR3 DNA that was read is TGCAGCGTTTCAGGGACTACAAACTACAATGAG. This codes for CSVSGTTNYNE. The CDR3 reads in full as CSVSGTTNYNEQFF.

About this clone itself: The CDR3 goes on 3 residues after the read ends, and that part is filled in from the germline J gene. The rearrangement uses TRBV5-1 and TRBJ2-7; TRBD1 matches 8 bases. The CDR3 spans 17 residues. V lost 4 bases, J lost 2 bases, and 14 bases stayed unmatched. From germline, CDR1 is SGHRS and CDR2 YFSETQ. The sequenced CDR3 bases are TGCGCCAGCAGCATCGACCCCGGGACAGGTTTTGCCTACGAG. Amino acid sequence: CASSIDPGTGFAYE. The CDR3 reads in full as CASSIDPGTGFAYEQYF.

The sequenced CDR3 bases are TGTGCCAGCCAGGGACAGGGGCTAAGGCAGCCC. It yields the protein CASQGQGLRQP. In full, the CDR3 is CASQGQGLRQPQHF. The chain is built from TRBV19 and TRBJ1-5, with 10 bases lining up with TRBD1. The read stops 3 residues short of the end of the CDR3; the missing end is completed from the germline J gene. V shed 9 bases, J shed 7 bases, and the junction held 9 bases outside the gene matches. The germline V gene encodes CDR1 LNHDA and CDR2 SQIVND (reference sequence). The CDR3 is made up of 14 amino acids.

Note on this clone: The read ends 3 residues shy of where the CDR3 ends; the end is completed using the germline J gene. The J gene is TRBJ1-4, the V gene TRBV18; D ambiguous. V was pared by 1 base and J by 3 bases, with 9 bases between. The CDR3 length is 15 residues. From germline, CDR1 is KGHSH and CDR2 LQKENI. The covered CDR3 bases are TGTGCCAGCTCACCACAAAGGGTTGCTAATGAAAAA. Translated: CASSPQRVANEK. The entire CDR3 protein is CASSPQRVANEKLFF.

Comment on this clone: The CDR3 extends 3 residues past the end of the read, so its final part is completed from the germline J gene. Other DNA sequences within the sample encode an identical CDR3. The genes are TRBV7-9 and TRBJ1-2, with D possibly being TRBD1 (6 bases). Trimming shortened V by 5 bases and J by 6 bases, and 13 bases separated the two germline ends. This CDR3 is built from 13 residues. Germline V gene sequence: CDR1 SEHNR, CDR2 FQNEAQ (reference sequence). This CDR3 reads CASSPRGGHGYTF. The sequenced CDR3 bases are TGTGCCAGCAGCCCGAGAGGGGGACATGGC.

With respect to this clone: The read comes to an end 3 residues before the CDR3 does, leaving the germline J gene to fill in the end. The V call is TRBV5-4, the J call TRBJ2-1; 8 nucleotides align to TRBD2. CDR3 size: 15 residues. With 4 bases clipped from V and 5 bases from J, the junction kept 8 bases outside the gene matches. The germline gives CDR1 SGHNT, CDR2 YYREEE (reference sequence). The DNA read from the CDR3 is TGTGCCAGCAGCCTACCCGGGACTAGGAACAATGAG. Translating gives CASSLPGTRNNE. The CDR3 in full is CASSLPGTRNNEQFF. Complete variable domain (other parts from reference TRBV5-4 and TRBJ2-1): ETGVTQSPTHLIKTRGQQVTLRCSSQSGHNTVSWYQQALGQGPQFIFQYYREEENGRGNFPPRFSGLQFPNYSSELNVNALELDDSALYLCASSLPGTRNNEQFFGPGTRLTVL.

Concerning this clone itself: The read ends 3 residues early relative to the CDR3; the germline J gene fills the gap. J is TRBJ2-7 and V is TRBV5-1; 15 nucleotides match TRBD2. Germline values: CDR1 SGHRS, CDR2 YFSETQ. The length of the CDR3 is 19 residues. V lost 3 bases to trimming and J lost 4 bases; unmatched junction nucleotides: 14. CDR3 bases read: TGCGCCAGCAGCTCCGCACCGGGACTAGCGGGAGGTCTCACATACGAG. This codes for CASSSAPGLAGGLTYE. The entire CDR3 protein reads CASSSAPGLAGGLTYEQYF.

Note on this clone: Read sequence stops 3 residues before the CDR3 end, and the germline J gene provides the missing end. V usage is TRBV7-2 and J usage is TRBJ2-1; 7 positions agree with TRBD2. Germline V gives CDR1 SGHTA, CDR2 FQGNSA. The CDR3 runs to 15 residues. Trimming cost V 0 bases and J 6 bases; bases outside gene matches: 5. Partial CDR3 DNA: TGTGCCAGCAGCTTAGCCGGGGGGAGTTTCAATGAG. Residues: CASSLAGGSFNE. The entire CDR3 is CASSLAGGSFNEQFF.